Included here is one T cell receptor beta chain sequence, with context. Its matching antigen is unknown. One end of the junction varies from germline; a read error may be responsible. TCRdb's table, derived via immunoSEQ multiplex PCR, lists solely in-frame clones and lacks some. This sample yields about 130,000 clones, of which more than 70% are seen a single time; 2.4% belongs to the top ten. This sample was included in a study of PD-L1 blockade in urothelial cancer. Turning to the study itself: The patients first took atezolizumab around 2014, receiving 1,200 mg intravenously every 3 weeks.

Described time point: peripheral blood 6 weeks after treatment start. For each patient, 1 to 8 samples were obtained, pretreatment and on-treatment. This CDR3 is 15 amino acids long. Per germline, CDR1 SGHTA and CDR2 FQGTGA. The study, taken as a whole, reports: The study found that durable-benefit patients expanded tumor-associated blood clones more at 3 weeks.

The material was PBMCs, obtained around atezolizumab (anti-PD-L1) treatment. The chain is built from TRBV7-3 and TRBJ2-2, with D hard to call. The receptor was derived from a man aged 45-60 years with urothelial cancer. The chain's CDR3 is CASSVTSLVAGELFF. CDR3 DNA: TGTGCCAGCAGCGTAACCTCATTAGTGGCCGGGGAGCTGTTTTTT.